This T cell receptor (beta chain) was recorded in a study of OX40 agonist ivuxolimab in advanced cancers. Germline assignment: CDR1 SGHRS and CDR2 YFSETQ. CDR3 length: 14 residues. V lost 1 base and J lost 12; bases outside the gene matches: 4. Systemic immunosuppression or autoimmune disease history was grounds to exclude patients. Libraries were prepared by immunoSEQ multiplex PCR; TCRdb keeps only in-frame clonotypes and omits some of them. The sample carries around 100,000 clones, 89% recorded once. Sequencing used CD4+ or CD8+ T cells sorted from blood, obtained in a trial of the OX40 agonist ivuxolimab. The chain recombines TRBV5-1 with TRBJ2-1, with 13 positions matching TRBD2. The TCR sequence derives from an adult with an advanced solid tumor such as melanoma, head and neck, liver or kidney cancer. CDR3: CASSLTSGRAGQFF. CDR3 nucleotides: TGCGCCAGCAGCTTGACTAGCGGGAGGGCCGGGCAGTTCTTC.